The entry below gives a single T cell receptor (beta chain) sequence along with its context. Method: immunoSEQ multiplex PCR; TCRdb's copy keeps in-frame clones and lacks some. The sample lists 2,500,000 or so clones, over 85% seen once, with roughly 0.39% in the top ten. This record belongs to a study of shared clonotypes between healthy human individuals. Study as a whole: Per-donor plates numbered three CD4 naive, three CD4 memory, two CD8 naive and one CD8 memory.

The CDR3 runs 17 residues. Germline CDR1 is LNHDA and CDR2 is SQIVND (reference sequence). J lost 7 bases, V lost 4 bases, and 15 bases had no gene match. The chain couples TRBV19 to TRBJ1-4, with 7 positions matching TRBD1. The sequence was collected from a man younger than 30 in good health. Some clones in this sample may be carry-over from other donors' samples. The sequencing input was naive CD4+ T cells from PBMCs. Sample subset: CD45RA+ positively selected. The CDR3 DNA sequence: TGTGCCAGTAGTACGCACCCCGCCCGGGACAGTACTGAAAAACTGTTTTTT. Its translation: CASSTHPARDSTEKLFF.